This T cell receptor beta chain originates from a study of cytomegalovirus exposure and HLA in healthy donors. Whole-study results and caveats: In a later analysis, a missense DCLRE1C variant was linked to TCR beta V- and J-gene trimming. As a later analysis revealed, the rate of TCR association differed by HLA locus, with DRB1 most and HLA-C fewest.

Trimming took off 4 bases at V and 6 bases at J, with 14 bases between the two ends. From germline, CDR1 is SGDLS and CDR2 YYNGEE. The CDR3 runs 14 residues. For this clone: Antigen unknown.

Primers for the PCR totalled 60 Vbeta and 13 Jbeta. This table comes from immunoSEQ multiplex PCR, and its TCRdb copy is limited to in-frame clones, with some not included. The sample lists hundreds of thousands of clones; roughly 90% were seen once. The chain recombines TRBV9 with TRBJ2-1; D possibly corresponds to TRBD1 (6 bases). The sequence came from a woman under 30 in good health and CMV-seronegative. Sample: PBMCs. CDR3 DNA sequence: TGTGCCAGCAGCCTCCAGACAGGCCGCAATGAGCAGTTCTTC. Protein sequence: CASSLQTGRNEQFF.